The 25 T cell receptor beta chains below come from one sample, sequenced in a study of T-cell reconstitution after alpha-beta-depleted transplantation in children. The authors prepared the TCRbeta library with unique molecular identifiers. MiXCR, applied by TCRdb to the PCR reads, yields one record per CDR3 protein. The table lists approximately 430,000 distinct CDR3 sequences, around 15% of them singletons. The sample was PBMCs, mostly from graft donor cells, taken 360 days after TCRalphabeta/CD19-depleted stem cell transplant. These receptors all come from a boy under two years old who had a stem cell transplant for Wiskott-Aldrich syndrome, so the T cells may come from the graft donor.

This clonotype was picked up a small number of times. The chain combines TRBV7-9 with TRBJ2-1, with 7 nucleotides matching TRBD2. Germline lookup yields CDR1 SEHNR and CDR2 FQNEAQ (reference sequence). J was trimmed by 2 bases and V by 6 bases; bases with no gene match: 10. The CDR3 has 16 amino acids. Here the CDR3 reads CASRGRRGFAYNEQFF. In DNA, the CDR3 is TGTGCCAGCAGGGGGCGGCGGGGGTTCGCCTACAATGAGCAGTTCTTC.

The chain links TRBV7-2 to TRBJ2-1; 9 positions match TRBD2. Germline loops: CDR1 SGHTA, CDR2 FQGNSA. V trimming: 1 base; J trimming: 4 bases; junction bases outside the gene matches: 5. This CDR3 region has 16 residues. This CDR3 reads CASSLEGLAPYNEQFF. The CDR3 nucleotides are TGTGCCAGCAGCTTAGAGGGACTAGCACCTTACAATGAGCAGTTCTTC.

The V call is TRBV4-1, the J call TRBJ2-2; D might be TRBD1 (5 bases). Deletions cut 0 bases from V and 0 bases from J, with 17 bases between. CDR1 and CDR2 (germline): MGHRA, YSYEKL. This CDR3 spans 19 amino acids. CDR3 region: CASSQDFTTGIANTGELFF. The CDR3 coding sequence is TGCGCCAGCAGCCAAGATTTTACCACAGGTATCGCGAACACCGGGGAGCTGTTTTTT.

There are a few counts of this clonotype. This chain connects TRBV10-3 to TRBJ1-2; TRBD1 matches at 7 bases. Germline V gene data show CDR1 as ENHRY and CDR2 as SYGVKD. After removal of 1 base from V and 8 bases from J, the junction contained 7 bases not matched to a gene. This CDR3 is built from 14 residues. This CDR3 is CAISEYTGVRGYTF. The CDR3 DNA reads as TGTGCCATCAGTGAGTACACAGGGGTTCGCGGCTACACCTTC.

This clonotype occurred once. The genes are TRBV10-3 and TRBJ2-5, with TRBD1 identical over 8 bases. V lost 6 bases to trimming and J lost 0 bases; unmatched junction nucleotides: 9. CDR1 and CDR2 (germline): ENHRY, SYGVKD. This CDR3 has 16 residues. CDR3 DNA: TGTGCCATCAGACCGACAGGGGCCCAGAACCAAGAGACCCAGTACTTC. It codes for CAIRPTGAQNQETQYF.

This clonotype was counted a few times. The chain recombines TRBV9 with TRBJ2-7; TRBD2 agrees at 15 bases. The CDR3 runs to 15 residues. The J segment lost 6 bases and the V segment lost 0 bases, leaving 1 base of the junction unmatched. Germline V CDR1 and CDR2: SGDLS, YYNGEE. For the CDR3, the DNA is TGTGCCAGCAGCGTAGCGGGACTAGCGGGAGGCGAGCAGTACTTC. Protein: CASSVAGLAGGEQYF. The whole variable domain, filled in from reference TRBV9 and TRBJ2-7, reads DSGVTQTPKHLITATGQRVTLRCSPRSGDLSVYWYQQSLDQGLQFLIQYYNGEERAKGNILERFSAQQFPDLHSELNLSSLELGDSALYFCASSVAGLAGGEQYFGPGTRLTVT.

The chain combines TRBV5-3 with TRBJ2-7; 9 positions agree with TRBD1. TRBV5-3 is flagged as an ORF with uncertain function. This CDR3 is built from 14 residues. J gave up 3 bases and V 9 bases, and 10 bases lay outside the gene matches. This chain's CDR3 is CAISPGTGYYEQYF. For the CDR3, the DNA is TGTGCCATCAGCCCCGGGACAGGGTACTACGAGCAGTACTTC.

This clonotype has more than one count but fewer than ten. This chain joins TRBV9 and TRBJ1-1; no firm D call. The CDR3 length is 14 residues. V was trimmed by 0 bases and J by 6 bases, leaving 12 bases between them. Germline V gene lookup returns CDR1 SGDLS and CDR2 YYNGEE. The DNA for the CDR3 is TGTGCCAGCAGCGTAGATCCGGAGATCGCTGAAGCTTTCTTT. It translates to CASSVDPEIAEAFF.

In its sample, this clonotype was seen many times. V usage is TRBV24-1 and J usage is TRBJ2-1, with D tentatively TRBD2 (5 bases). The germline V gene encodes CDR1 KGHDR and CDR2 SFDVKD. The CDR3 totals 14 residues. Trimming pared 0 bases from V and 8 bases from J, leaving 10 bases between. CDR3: CATSDLFRGDEQFF. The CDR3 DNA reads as TGTGCCACCAGTGATTTGTTTCGGGGTGATGAGCAGTTCTTC.

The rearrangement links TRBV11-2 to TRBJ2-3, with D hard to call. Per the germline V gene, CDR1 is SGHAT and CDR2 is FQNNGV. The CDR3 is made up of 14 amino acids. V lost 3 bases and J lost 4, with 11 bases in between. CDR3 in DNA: TGTGCCAGCAGCTTGATGTTAGTAGCAGATACGCAGTATTTT. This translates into CASSLMLVADTQYF.

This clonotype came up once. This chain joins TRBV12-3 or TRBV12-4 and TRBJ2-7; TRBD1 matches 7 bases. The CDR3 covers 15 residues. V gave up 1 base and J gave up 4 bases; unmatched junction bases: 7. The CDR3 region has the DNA TGTGCCAGCAGTTTAGATCCAGGGGGTATATACGAGCAGTACTTC. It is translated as CASSLDPGGIYEQYF.

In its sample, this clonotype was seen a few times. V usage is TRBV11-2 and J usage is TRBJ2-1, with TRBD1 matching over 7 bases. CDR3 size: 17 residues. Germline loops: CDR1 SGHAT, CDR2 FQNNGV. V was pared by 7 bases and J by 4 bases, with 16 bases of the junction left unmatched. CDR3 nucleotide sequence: TGTGCCAGCAACCGAAAGGGACAGAGGATATTATACAATGAGCAGTTCTTC. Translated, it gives CASNRKGQRILYNEQFF.

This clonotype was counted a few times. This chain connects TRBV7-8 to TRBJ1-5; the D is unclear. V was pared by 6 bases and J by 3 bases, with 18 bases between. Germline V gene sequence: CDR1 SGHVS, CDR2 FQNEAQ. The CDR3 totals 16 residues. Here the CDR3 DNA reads TGTGCCAGCAGTTCCGATCCAGTGCCCTACAATCAGCCCCAGCATTTT. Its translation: CASSSDPVPYNQPQHF.

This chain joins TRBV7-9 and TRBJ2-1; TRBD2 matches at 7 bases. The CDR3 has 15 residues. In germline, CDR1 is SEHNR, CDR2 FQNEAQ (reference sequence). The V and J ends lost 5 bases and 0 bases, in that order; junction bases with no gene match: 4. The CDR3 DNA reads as TGTGCCAGCAGCCGCGGGGGAATCTCCTACAATGAGCAGTTCTTC. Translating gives CASSRGGISYNEQFF.

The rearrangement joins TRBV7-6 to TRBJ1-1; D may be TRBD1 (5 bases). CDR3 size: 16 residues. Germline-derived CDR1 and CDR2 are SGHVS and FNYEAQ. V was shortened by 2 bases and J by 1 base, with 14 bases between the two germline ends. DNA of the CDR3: TGTGCCAGCAGCTTACGGCAGGGAAGCCCGAACACTGAAGCTTTCTTT. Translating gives CASSLRQGSPNTEAFF.

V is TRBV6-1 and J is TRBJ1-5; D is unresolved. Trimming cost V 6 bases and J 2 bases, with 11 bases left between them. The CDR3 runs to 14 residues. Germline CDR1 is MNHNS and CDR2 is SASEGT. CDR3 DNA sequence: TGTGCCAGCAGGAGGGAGGTCGGCAATCAGCCCCAGCATTTT. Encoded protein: CASRREVGNQPQHF.

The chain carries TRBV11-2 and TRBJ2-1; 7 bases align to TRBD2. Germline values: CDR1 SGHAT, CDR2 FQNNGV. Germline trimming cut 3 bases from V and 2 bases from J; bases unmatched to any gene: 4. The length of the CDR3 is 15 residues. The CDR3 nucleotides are TGTGCCAGCAGCTTTCTACGGGGGGCCTACAATGAGCAGTTCTTC. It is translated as CASSFLRGAYNEQFF.

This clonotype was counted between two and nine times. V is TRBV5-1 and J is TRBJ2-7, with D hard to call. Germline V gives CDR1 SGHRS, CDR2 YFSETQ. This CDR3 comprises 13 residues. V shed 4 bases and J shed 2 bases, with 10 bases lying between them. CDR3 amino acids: CASSHGPAYEQYF. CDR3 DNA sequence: TGCGCCAGCAGCCACGGCCCGGCCTACGAGCAGTACTTC.

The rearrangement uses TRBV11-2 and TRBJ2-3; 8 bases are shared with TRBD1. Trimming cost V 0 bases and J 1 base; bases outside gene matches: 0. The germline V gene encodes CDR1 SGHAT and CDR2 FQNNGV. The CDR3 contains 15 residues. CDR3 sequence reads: CASSLEDRGTDTQYF. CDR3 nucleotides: TGTGCCAGCAGCTTAGAGGACAGGGGCACAGATACGCAGTATTTT.

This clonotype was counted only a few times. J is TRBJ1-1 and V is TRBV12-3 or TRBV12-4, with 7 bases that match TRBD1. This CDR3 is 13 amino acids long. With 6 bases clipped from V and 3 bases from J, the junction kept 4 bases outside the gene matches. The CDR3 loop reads CASRTGTYTEAFF. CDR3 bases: TGTGCCAGCAGGACAGGGACTTACACTGAAGCTTTCTTT.

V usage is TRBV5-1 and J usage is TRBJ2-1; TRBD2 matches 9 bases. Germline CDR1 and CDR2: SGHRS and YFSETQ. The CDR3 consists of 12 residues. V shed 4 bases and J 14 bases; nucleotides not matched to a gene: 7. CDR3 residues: CASSTLAGNKFF. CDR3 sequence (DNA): TGCGCCAGCAGCACACTAGCGGGTAATAAGTTCTTC.

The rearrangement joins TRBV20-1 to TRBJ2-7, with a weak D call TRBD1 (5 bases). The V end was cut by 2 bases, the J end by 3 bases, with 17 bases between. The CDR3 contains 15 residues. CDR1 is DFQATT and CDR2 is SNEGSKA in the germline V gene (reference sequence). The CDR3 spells CSARRQRTAYYEQYF. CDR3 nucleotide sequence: TGCAGTGCTAGAAGACAGAGGACCGCCTACTACGAGCAGTACTTC.

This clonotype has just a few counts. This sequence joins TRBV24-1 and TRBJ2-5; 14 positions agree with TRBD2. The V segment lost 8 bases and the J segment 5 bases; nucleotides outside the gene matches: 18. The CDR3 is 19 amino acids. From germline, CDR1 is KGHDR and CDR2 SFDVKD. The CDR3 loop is CATTRIGTSGGVVRETQYF. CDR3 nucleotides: TGTGCCACCACCAGAATAGGGACTAGCGGGGGAGTTGTTCGGGAGACCCAGTACTTC.

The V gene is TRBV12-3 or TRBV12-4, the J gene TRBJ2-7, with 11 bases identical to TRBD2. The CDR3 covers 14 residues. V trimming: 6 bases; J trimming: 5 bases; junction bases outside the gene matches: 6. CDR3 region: CASRPTSGSHEQYF. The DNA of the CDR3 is TGTGCCAGCAGGCCTACTAGCGGGAGCCACGAGCAGTACTTC.

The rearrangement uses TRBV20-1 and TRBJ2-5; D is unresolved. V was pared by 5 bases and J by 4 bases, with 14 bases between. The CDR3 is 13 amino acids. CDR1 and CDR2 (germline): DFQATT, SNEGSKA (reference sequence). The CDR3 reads CSALRVLGETQYF. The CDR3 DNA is TGCAGTGCTCTCCGGGTCTTAGGAGAGACCCAGTACTTC.